This TCR beta chain derives from a study of blood T cell repertoires in COVID-19. Study-level information: Samples came from the United States, Italy and Spain, spanning acute and convalescent COVID-19. PBMCs, B-cell-depleted T cells, or T cells were the source of the cDNA or gDNA that made up the material.

Under the authors' procedure: How many nucleated cells were present was estimated from reference gene primer amplification. TCRdb's table, derived via immunoSEQ multiplex PCR, lists solely in-frame clones and lacks some. V and J calls and clone size are as listed in that table; D and trimming were resolved from the DNA. The data contain under 50,000 clones, more than 65% of them singletons. This CDR3 has 14 residues. Germline CDR1 reads MNHEY; CDR2 reads SVGAGI. V lost 7 bases, J lost 0 bases, and 12 bases lay in between. The TCR originated in a woman in her sixties or seventies with acute or convalescent COVID-19. The rearrangement uses TRBV6-5 and TRBJ1-1; no clear D gene. What was sequenced was peripheral blood. The CDR3 protein is CASTPGIMNTEAFF. The CDR3 nucleotides read TGTGCCAGCACCCCCGGGATTATGAACACTGAAGCTTTCTTT.